This T cell receptor (beta chain) derives from a study of response to subunit inactivated influenza vaccine. Findings of the study overall: The authors suggested that few new T cells are recruited per seasonal influenza vaccination.

Trimming left V 6 bases short and J 8 bases short, with 19 bases between. The CDR3 sequence is 14 residues long. Germline CDR1 is SGHAT and CDR2 is FQNNGV. As regards this clonotype: The antigen remains unidentified.

TCRdb reprocessed the RT-PCR reads via MiXCR and lists one record per CDR3 protein. The table includes around 580,000 distinct CDR3 sequences, roughly 12% detected once. This sequence joins TRBV11-2 and TRBJ1-2; possible D gene TRBD1, 5 bases. The clonotype comes from a man aged 45-65 years who received an inactivated influenza vaccine. Specimen: PBMCs from blood, collected on the day of vaccination. Written as DNA, the CDR3 is TGTGCCAGCAGATCGGGCAGGGTTAAGAACGGCTACACCTTC. Encoded protein: CASRSGRVKNGYTF.